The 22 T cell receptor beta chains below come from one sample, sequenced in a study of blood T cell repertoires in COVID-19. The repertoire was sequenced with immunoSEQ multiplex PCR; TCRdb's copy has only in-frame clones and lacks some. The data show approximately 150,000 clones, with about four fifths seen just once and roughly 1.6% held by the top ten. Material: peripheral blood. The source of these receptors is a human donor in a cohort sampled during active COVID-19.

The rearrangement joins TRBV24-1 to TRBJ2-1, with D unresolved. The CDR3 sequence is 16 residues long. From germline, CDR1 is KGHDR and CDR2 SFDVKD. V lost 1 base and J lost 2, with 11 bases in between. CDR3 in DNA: TGTGCCACCAGTGATTTCCGCGCGGAAGCCTACAATGAGCAGTTCTTC. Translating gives CATSDFRAEAYNEQFF.

The CDR3 DNA reads TGTGCCAGCAGCAAAGACAGGGCTCGGGATACGCAGTATTTT. Its translation is CASSKDRARDTQYF. The chain has TRBV7-2 and TRBJ2-3; 7 positions match TRBD1. V dropped 5 bases and J dropped 6; count of bases not matched to a gene: 8. Germline values: CDR1 SGHTA, CDR2 FQGNSA. CDR3 length equals 14 residues.

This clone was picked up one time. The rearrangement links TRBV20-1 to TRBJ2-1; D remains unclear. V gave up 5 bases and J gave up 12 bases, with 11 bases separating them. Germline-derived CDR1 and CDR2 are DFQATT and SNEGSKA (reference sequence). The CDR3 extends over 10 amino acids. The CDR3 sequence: CSALQNGQFF. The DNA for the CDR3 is TGCAGTGCTTTGCAAAACGGGCAGTTCTTC.

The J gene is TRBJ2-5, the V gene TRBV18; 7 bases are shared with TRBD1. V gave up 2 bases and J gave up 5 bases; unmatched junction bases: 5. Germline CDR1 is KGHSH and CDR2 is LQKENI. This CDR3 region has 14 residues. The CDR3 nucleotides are TGTGCCAGCTCACCAAGGGGACAGTTTGAGACCCAGTACTTC. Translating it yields CASSPRGQFETQYF.

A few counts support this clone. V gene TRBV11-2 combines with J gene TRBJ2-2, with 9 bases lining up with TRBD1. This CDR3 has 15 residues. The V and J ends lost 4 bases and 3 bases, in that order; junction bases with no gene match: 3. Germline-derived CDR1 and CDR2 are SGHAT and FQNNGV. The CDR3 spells CASSSRTGDTGELFF. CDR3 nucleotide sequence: TGTGCCAGCAGCTCTCGGACAGGGGACACCGGGGAGCTGTTTTTT.

CDR3 in DNA: TGTGCCAGCAGCCTGACTAGCGCGAACACCGGGGAGCTGTTTTTT. Translating gives CASSLTSANTGELFF. The chain couples TRBV9 to TRBJ2-2; 8 bases fit TRBD2. CDR1 and CDR2 (germline): SGDLS, YYNGEE. The CDR3 length is 15 residues. The junction had 2 bases not matched to a gene; V was cut back by 4 bases and J by 0 bases.

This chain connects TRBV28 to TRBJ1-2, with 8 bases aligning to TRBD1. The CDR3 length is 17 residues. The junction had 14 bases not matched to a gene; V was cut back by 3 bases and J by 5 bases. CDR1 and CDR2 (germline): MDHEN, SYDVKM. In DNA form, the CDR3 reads TGTGCCAGCAGTTTCCCCCGCGCGTGGGGACAGGAATATGGCTACACCTTC. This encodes CASSFPRAWGQEYGYTF.

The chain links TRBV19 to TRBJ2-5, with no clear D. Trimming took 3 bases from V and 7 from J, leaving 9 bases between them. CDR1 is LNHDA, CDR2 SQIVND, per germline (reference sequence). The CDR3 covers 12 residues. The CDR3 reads CASSITPGTQYF. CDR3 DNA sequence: TGTGCCAGTAGTATCACGCCGGGGACCCAGTACTTC.

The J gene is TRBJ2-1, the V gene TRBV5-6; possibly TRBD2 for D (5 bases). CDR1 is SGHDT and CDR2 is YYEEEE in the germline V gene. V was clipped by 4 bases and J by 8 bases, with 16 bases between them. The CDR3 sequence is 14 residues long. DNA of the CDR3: TGTGCCAGCAGCGGGCCACTGAGGGAATATGAGCAGTTCTTC. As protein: CASSGPLREYEQFF.

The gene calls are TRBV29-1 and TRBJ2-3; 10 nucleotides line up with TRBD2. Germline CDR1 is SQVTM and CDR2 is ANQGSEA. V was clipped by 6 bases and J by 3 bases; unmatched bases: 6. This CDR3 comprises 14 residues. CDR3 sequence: CSVPLAGRTDTQYF. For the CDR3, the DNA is TGCAGCGTACCACTAGCGGGGCGGACAGATACGCAGTATTTT.

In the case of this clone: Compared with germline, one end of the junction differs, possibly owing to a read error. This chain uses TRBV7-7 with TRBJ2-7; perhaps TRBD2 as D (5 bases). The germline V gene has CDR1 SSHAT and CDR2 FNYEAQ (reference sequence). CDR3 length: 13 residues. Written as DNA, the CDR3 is TGTGCTAGCAGCTTACGTGCGGGCGGGGAGCAGTACTTC. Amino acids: CASSLRAGGEQYF. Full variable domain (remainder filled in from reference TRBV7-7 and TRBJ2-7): GAGVSQSPRYKVTKRGQDVTLRCDPISSHATLYWYQQALGQGPEFLTYFNYEAQPDKSGLPSDRFSAERPEGSISTLTIQRTEQRDSAMYRCASSLRAGGEQYFGPGTRLTVT.

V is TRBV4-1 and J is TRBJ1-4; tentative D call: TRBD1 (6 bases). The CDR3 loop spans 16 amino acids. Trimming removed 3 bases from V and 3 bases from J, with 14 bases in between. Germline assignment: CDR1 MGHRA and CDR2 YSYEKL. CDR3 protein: CASSHVQGSANEKLFF. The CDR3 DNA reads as TGCGCCAGCAGCCATGTTCAGGGGTCTGCTAATGAAAAACTGTTTTTT.

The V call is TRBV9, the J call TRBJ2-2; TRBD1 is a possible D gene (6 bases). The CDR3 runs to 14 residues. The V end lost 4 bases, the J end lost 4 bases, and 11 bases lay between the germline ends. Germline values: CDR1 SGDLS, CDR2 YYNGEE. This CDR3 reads CASSSRQATGELFF. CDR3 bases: TGTGCCAGCAGCTCCCGACAGGCCACCGGGGAGCTGTTTTTT.

The CDR3 coding sequence is TGTGCCAGCAGCCGACAGGGGGAAGTGTACAATGAGCAGTTCTTC. Amino acids: CASSRQGEVYNEQFF. V gene TRBV28 combines with J gene TRBJ2-1; 9 bases agree with TRBD1. The germline V gene has CDR1 MDHEN and CDR2 SYDVKM. J gave up 4 bases and V 6 bases, and 7 bases lay outside the gene matches. This CDR3 has 15 amino acids.

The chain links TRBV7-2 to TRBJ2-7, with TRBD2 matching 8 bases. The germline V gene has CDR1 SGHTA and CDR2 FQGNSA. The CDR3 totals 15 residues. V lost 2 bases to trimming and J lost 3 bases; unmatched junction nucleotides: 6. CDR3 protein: CASSLSGSVLYEQYF. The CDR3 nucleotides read TGTGCCAGCAGCTTAAGCGGGAGCGTCCTCTACGAGCAGTACTTC.

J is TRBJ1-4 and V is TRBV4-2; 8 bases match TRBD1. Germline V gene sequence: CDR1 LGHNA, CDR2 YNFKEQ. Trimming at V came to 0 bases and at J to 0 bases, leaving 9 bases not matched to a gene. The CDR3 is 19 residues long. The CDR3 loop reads CASSQDRGTGDTTNEKLFF. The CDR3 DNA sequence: TGTGCCAGCAGCCAAGATCGGGGGACAGGAGACACAACTAATGAAAAACTGTTTTTT.

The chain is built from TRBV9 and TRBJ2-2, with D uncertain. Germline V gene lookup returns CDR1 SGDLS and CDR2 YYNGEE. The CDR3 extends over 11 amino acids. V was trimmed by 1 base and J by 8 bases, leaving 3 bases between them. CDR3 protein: CASSVSGELFF. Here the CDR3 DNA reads TGTGCCAGCAGCGTATCAGGGGAGCTGTTTTTT.

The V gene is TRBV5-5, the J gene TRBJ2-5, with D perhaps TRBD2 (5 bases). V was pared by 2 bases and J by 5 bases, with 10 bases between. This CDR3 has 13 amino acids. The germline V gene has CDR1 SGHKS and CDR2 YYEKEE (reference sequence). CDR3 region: CASSFGVEETQYF. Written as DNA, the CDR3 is TGTGCCAGCAGCTTCGGGGTTGAGGAGACCCAGTACTTC.

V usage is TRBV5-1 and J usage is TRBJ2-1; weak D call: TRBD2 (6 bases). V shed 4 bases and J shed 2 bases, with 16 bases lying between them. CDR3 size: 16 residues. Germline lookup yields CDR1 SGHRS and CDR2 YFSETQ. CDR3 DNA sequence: TGCGCCAGCAGCCGGACGGGCGGGACCCCCTACAATGAGCAGTTCTTC. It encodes CASSRTGGTPYNEQFF.

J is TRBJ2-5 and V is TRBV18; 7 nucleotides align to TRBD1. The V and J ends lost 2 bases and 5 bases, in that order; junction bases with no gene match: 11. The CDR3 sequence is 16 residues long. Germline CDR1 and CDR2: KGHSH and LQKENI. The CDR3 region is CASSPITRGLGETQYF. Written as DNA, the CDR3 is TGTGCCAGCTCACCAATAACCAGGGGGTTGGGGGAGACCCAGTACTTC.

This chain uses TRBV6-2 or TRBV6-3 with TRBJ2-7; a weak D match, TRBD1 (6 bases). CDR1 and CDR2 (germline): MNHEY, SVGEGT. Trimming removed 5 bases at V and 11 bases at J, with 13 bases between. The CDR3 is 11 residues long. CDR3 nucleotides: TGTGCCAGCAGTAATTCAGGGGACAAGTACTTC. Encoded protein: CASSNSGDKYF.

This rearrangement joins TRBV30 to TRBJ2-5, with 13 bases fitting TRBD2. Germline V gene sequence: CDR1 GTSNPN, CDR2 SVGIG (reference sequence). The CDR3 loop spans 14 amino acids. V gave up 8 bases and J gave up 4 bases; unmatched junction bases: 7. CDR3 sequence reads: CARGLAGVGETQYF. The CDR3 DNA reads TGTGCCCGCGGACTAGCGGGAGTGGGAGAGACCCAGTACTTC.